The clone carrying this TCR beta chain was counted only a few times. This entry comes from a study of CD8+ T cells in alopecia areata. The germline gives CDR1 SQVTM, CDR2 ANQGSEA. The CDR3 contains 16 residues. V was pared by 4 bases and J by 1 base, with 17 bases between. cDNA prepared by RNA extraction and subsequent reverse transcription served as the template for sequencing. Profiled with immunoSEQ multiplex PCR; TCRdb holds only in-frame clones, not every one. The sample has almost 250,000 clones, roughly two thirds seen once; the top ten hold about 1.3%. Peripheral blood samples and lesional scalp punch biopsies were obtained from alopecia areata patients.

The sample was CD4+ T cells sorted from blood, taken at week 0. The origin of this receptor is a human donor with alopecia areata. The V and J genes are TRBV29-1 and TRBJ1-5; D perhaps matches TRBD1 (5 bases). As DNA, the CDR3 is TGCAGCGTTGGAGAGAGTCTGGGGGGGAGCAATCAGCCCCAGCATTTT. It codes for CSVGESLGGSNQPQHF.